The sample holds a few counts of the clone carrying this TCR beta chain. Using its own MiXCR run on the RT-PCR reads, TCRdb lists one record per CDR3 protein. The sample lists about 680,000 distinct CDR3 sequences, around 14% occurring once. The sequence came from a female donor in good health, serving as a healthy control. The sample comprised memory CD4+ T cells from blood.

This chain's CDR3 is CASSGEQGDGETQYF. The CDR3 DNA reads as TGCGCCAGCAGCGGGGAACAGGGGGACGGAGAGACCCAGTACTTC. V is TRBV5-1 and J is TRBJ2-5; the match to TRBD1 covers 8 bases. Unmatched junction bases numbered 9, after V lost 4 bases and J lost 4 bases. The length of the CDR3 is 15 residues. CDR1 SGHRS and CDR2 YFSETQ come from the germline V gene.